What follows are 5 T cell receptor beta chains derived from one specimen sequenced in a study of blood T cell repertoires in COVID-19. Some clones are missing from TCRdb's copy, which holds only in-frame ones; the method was immunoSEQ multiplex PCR. The table lists some 670,000 clones, more than 80% of them singletons. Sequenced sample: peripheral blood. The receptors here all came from a woman under 30 with acute or convalescent COVID-19.

V is TRBV5-1 and J is TRBJ2-1; tentative D call: TRBD1 (5 bases). The length of the CDR3 is 14 residues. The V and J ends lost 0 bases and 9 bases respectively, with 13 bases between them. Germline loops: CDR1 SGHRS, CDR2 YFSETQ. The CDR3 region is CASSLAVGASEQFF. For the CDR3, the DNA is TGCGCCAGCAGCTTGGCCGTTGGGGCTTCTGAGCAGTTCTTC. The whole variable domain, filled in from reference TRBV5-1 and TRBJ2-1, reads KAGVTQTPRYLIKTRGQQVTLSCSPISGHRSVSWYQQTPGQGLQFLFEYFSETQRNKGNFPGRFSGRQFSNSRSEMNVSTLELGDSALYLCASSLAVGASEQFFGPGTRLTVL.

The V gene is TRBV9, the J gene TRBJ2-3; 11 bases fit TRBD2. The CDR3 extends over 18 amino acids. The V segment lost 3 bases and the J segment 3 bases; nucleotides outside the gene matches: 12. CDR1 is SGDLS, CDR2 YYNGEE, per germline. CDR3 coding DNA: TGTGCCAGCAGCGCCTGGCCTAGACTAGCGGGGAGGACAGATACGCAGTATTTT. This sequence encodes CASSAWPRLAGRTDTQYF.

The chain carries TRBV15 and TRBJ1-2; 8 bases are shared with TRBD1. The V and J ends lost 4 bases and 4 bases, in that order; junction bases with no gene match: 8. This CDR3 is built from 15 residues. CDR1 is LNHNV, CDR2 YYDKDF, per germline (reference sequence). This CDR3 is CATSITGQGGYGYTF. The CDR3 DNA sequence: TGTGCCACCAGCATTACCGGACAGGGAGGCTATGGCTACACCTTC.

This chain connects TRBV9 to TRBJ2-2; 7 bases match TRBD1. With 8 bases clipped from V and 3 bases from J, the junction kept 10 bases outside the gene matches. The CDR3 loop spans 15 amino acids. CDR1 is SGDLS, CDR2 YYNGEE, per germline. CDR3 nucleotide sequence: TGTGCCAGTGATAGGGGGACAGATTACACCGGGGAGCTGTTTTTT. Protein sequence: CASDRGTDYTGELFF. The whole variable domain, filled in from reference TRBV9 and TRBJ2-2, reads DSGVTQTPKHLITATGQRVTLRCSPRSGDLSVYWYQQSLDQGLQFLIQYYNGEERAKGNILERFSAQQFPDLHSELNLSSLELGDSALYFCASDRGTDYTGELFFGEGSRLTVL.

As DNA, the CDR3 is TGTGCCAGCAGTTTCAAGGGACTGGTCCGCGATCAGCCCCAGCATTTT. It codes for CASSFKGLVRDQPQHF. The chain employs TRBV28 and TRBJ1-5; D perhaps matches TRBD1 (5 bases). The germline V gene has CDR1 MDHEN and CDR2 SYDVKM. Trimming removed 3 bases from V and 5 bases from J, with 17 bases in between. CDR3 length: 16 amino acids.